The entry below describes one T cell receptor (beta chain). Its antigen is unknown. Qualities for individual bases were not recorded, and no much larger clone is one base off. The library was produced with PCR. DNA from cultured CD4+ T cells was subjected to TCR sequencing with the Oncomine TCR Beta short-read assay at the Johns Hopkins FTIC core. Genomic DNA was extracted from the cultured CD4+ T cells with the QIAamp micro DNA kit. Oncomine TCR Beta libraries made from cultured CD4+ T cells were pooled using unique dual indexes and sequenced on an Illumina iSeq 100. As for the authors' bioinformatics: Non-productive sequences were removed, and CDR3s not starting with C, not ending with F or W, or shorter than 7 amino acids were discarded. The MANAFEST web application identified antigen-specific clonotypes by comparing peptide-stimulated wells against reference wells and other culture wells. An FDR below 0.05, an odds ratio above 5, and a productive frequency above 0.1% in at least two of three replicate wells were required for clones to be considered positive. A clonotype counted as cross-reactive if it showed significant expansion both in the SARS-CoV-2 spike wells and in at least one common cold coronavirus spike condition. Levenshtein distances (stringdist) and unrooted phylogenetic trees (ape) in R version 3.6.1 were used to assess CDR3 homology. Using fastp trimming at Q25 and MiXCR clonotype assembly, TCRdb reanalyzed the public sequencing data and kept in-frame beta chains. Identical CDR3 protein sequences are pooled into one entry, listed with their most common genes and DNA. The V and J calls reflect TCRdb's pipeline rather than the authors' work. This sample lists about 20,000 distinct CDR3 sequences; about 56% were detected once. Of the sample, around 7.4% falls within the top ten clones.

This specimen belongs to a study of vaccination and CD4 T cells after COVID-19 (dated by TCRdb to 2022 to 2024). About the full investigation: Every convalescent patient had a positive nasal swab PCR test for SARS-CoV-2, with mild disease in nine patients and severe disease in one. In the convalescent cohort there were six males and four females, among whom were two Hispanic individuals, seven Caucasians, two Asians and one multiracial person. Two doses of either the Pfizer-BioNTech BNT162b2 vaccine (n=8) or the Moderna mRNA-1273 vaccine (n=2) were administered to participants. Post-COVID blood samples were collected from convalescent patients a median of roughly 100 days after diagnosis, with a range of about 30 to 161 days. Post-vaccine blood samples were obtained a median of about 70 days after the second vaccine dose, with a range of about 12 to 241 days. Overlapping spike peptide pools from SARS-CoV-2 and from the common cold coronaviruses HCoV-NL63, HCoV-OC43 and HCoV-229E were used as culture stimuli. Control cultures used a CEFX viral epitope pool as positive control, an HIV-1 Nef peptide pool as negative control, or no peptide. The spike-specific CD4+ TCR repertoire was compared before and after mRNA vaccination in 10 to 11 COVID-19 convalescent patients and a handful of infection-naive healthy vaccine recipients. Study-level results and caveats: In convalescent patients, a median approximately 86% of post-vaccine SARS-CoV-2-reactive clones were detected only after vaccination, and vaccine-specific priming was suggested by this finding. The median number of SARS-CoV-2-reactive clonotypes rose from about 19 after infection to some 40 after vaccination, but the change was not significant. In convalescent patients, nearly all vaccine-specific clones (304 of 307) were found to be mono-reactive for SARS-CoV-2 spike rather than cross-reactive with common cold coronaviruses. Relatively few convalescent patients were included in the study, and early timepoints after natural infection were not analyzed.

The treatment or condition tag for this specimen amounts to: roughly 11-day PBMC culture with coronavirus spike peptide pools or control peptides (ViraFEST assay). The study used the ViraFEST assay, which expanded antigen-specific T cells with peptide pools and then identified expanded clonotypes by TCR sequencing. The positive SARS-CoV-2 PCR tests of the convalescent patients were dated from March to December 2020, before the Alpha, Beta and Delta variants emerged in the United States. PBMCs were cultured at around 2 million per well in IMDM supplemented with about 5.5% human AB serum and approximately 10 IU/ml IL-2, with around 10 ug/ml peptide pools added. On days 3 and 7, half of the culture medium was replaced with fresh IL-2-containing medium. CD4+ T cells were isolated after roughly nine days of culture through negative selection using the EasySep CD4+ T cell isolation kit. Ficoll-Paque Plus gradient centrifugation was used to isolate PBMCs from whole blood, and the isolated PBMCs were then either used fresh or cryopreserved at -140C. In general, triplicate wells were set up for every culture condition.

The CDR3 starts with the cysteine, ends with the phenylalanine, and has 12 residues. The retained sequence is limited to the CDR3, 36 bases, with the frame set at the first base. Deletion took 5 bases off V and 6 bases off J, with a span of 10 bases between the germline ends. CDR1 and CDR2 were assigned from the germline V gene as SGHDN and FVKESK. The sample taken for sequencing was CD4+ T cells from blood, cultured in vitro. This TCR was sampled from a human donor who had recovered from COVID-19. The V and J segments used are TRBV14 and TRBJ1-1; a confident D gene designation cannot be given. The nucleotide sequence is TGTGCCAGCAGCTTAACTAACTCTGAAGCTTTCTTT. Translated, it reads CASSLTNSEAFF.